The 18 T cell receptor beta chains given below trace back to one sample, sequenced in a study of OX40 agonist ivuxolimab in advanced cancers. TCRdb's copy holds only in-frame clones and misses some; the assay was immunoSEQ multiplex PCR. The repertoire includes 70,000 to 85,000 clones, about nine tenths of them detected once, and approximately 1.3% sits in the top ten. The source material was CD4+ or CD8+ T cells sorted from blood, sampled in a trial of the OX40 agonist ivuxolimab. The origin of the receptors is an adult with an advanced solid tumor such as melanoma, head and neck, liver or kidney cancer.

The chain is built from TRBV19 and TRBJ2-3, with D perhaps matching TRBD2 (6 bases). Trimming cost V 3 bases and J 4 bases, with 14 bases left between them. The CDR3 totals 15 residues. The germline CDR1 and CDR2 sequences are LNHDA and SQIVND (reference sequence). The CDR3 loop is CASSISRGGPDTQYF. CDR3 coding DNA: TGTGCCAGTAGTATCTCGCGGGGCGGTCCAGATACGCAGTATTTT. The whole variable domain, remainder taken from reference TRBV19 and TRBJ2-3, is DGGITQSPKYLFRKEGQNVTLSCEQNLNHDAMYWYRQDPGQGLRLIYYSQIVNDFQKGDIAEGYSVSREKKESFPLTVTSAQKNPTAFYLCASSISRGGPDTQYFGPGTRLTVL.

The V gene is TRBV9, the J gene TRBJ2-3; D may match TRBD1 or TRBD2 (7 bases each). V was clipped by 4 bases and J by 4 bases, with 19 bases between them. CDR1 is SGDLS and CDR2 is YYNGEE in the germline V gene. The CDR3 sequence is 16 residues long. CDR3 region: CASSIVAGQGADTQYF. In DNA form, the CDR3 reads TGTGCCAGCAGCATTGTAGCGGGCCAGGGGGCAGATACGCAGTATTTT.

The chain joins TRBV9 to TRBJ2-3; TRBD2 agrees at 9 bases. V lost 4 bases to trimming and J lost 4 bases; unmatched junction nucleotides: 4. Germline V gene data show CDR1 as SGDLS and CDR2 as YYNGEE. CDR3 length: 14 residues. This CDR3 reads CASSPGTSSDTQYF. DNA for the CDR3: TGTGCCAGCAGCCCTGGGACTAGCTCAGATACGCAGTATTTT. The full variable domain, in which reference TRBV9 and TRBJ2-3 provide the parts outside the CDR3, is DSGVTQTPKHLITATGQRVTLRCSPRSGDLSVYWYQQSLDQGLQFLIQYYNGEERAKGNILERFSAQQFPDLHSELNLSSLELGDSALYFCASSPGTSSDTQYFGPGTRLTVL.

The table lists this clone with a few counts. This rearrangement joins TRBV5-1 to TRBJ1-2; D perhaps matches TRBD1 (5 bases). V lost 0 bases and J 8 bases, leaving 11 bases between the germline ends. The germline gives CDR1 SGHRS, CDR2 YFSETQ. The CDR3 spans 13 residues. CDR3 region: CASSLARDRGYTF. The CDR3 bases are TGCGCCAGCAGCTTGGCCAGGGACCGCGGCTACACCTTC.

This clone was recorded a few times. The V call is TRBV7-3, the J call TRBJ1-2; 8 bases fit TRBD1. This CDR3 spans 13 amino acids. J lost 8 bases, V lost 5 bases, and 7 bases had no gene match. Germline V gene data show CDR1 as SGHTA and CDR2 as FQGTGA. CDR3 coding DNA: TGTGCCAGCAGCCGAACAGGGGGGGAAGGCTACACCTTC. Encoded protein: CASSRTGGEGYTF. The full variable domain, its missing parts supplied by reference TRBV7-3 and TRBJ1-2, is GAGVSQTPSNKVTEKGKYVELRCDPISGHTALYWYRQSLGQGPEFLIYFQGTGAADDSGLPNDRFFAVRPEGSVSTLKIQRTERGDSAVYLCASSRTGGEGYTFGSGTRLTVV.

The chain has TRBV6-5 and TRBJ2-1; 14 bases align to TRBD2. Losses at the gene ends were 0 bases for V and 8 bases for J; bases not matched to a gene: 3. This CDR3 has 16 residues. Germline loops: CDR1 MNHEY, CDR2 SVGAGI. CDR3 residues: CASSYSGTSGGDEQFF. The CDR3 coding sequence is TGTGCCAGCAGTTACTCCGGGACTAGCGGGGGTGATGAGCAGTTCTTC.

To note about this clone: The sample contains more than one DNA sequence encoding this CDR3. V is TRBV7-8 and J is TRBJ1-4; 9 bases align to TRBD1. Germline V gene sequence: CDR1 SGHVS, CDR2 FQNEAQ. V was clipped by 6 bases and J by 0 bases; unmatched bases: 5. The CDR3 is 16 residues long. Here the CDR3 DNA reads TGTGCCAGCAGTCTCAGACAGGGGGCAACTAATGAAAAACTGTTTTTT. This codes for CASSLRQGATNEKLFF.

The CDR3 reads CASSRRLAGGPDTQYF. CDR3 in DNA: TGTGCCAGCAGCCGCCGGTTAGCGGGGGGGCCTGATACGCAGTATTTT. This sequence joins TRBV11-2 and TRBJ2-3; 11 bases map to TRBD2. After removal of 5 bases from V and 6 bases from J, the junction contained 10 bases not matched to a gene. The CDR3 has 16 amino acids. Germline CDR1 and CDR2: SGHAT and FQNNGV.

This chain connects TRBV29-1 to TRBJ2-3; perhaps D is TRBD1 or TRBD2 (5 bases each). CDR1 and CDR2 from the germline V gene are SQVTM and ANQGSEA. The germline V and J ends were trimmed by 1 base and 2 bases, with 7 bases remaining between them. The CDR3 is made up of 13 amino acids. The CDR3 reads CSVEGGPTDTQYF. The CDR3 coding sequence is TGCAGCGTTGAAGGGGGACCCACAGATACGCAGTATTTT.

This chain links TRBV14 with TRBJ2-7, with 8 bases matching TRBD1. From germline, CDR1 is SGHDN and CDR2 FVKESK. The CDR3 extends over 15 amino acids. Trimming removed 4 bases from V and 0 bases from J; junction bases left unmatched: 5. The CDR3 DNA follows: TGTGCCAGCAGCCCCCGGACAGGGAGCTCCTACGAGCAGTACTTC. This encodes CASSPRTGSSYEQYF.

On this clone itself: Sequence at one end of the junction differs from germline and may be a read error. This chain uses TRBV5-4 with TRBJ2-7, with TRBD1 identical over 8 bases. The CDR3 spans 15 residues. CDR1 SGHNT and CDR2 YYREEE come from the germline V gene (reference sequence). Written as DNA, the CDR3 is TGTGCCAGCAGGATACAGGACAGGGTTTCCACTCCAAACCTCTTC. Translation gives CASRIQDRVSTPNLF.

The chain uses TRBV5-1 and TRBJ2-3, with D maybe TRBD2 (5 bases). Trimming left V 4 bases short and J 4 bases short, with 7 bases between. The CDR3 consists of 12 residues. Germline V gene sequence: CDR1 SGHRS, CDR2 YFSETQ. CDR3 residues: CASSRDPDTQYF. CDR3 bases: TGCGCCAGCAGCCGGGATCCAGATACGCAGTATTTT.

As for this clone: Other DNA sequences of this sample code for an identical CDR3. The chain links TRBV5-4 to TRBJ1-2; D is perhaps TRBD1 (5 bases). The V gene lost 2 bases and the J gene lost 5 bases, with 16 bases spanning the gap. Germline V gene data show CDR1 as SGHNT and CDR2 as YYREEE (reference sequence). This CDR3 has 15 residues. Here the CDR3 DNA reads TGTGCCAGCAGCTTTCCGCAGGGATCGGGGTATGGCTACACCTTC. It specifies CASSFPQGSGYGYTF.

This rearrangement joins TRBV15 to TRBJ2-3; D is unresolved. Trimming cost V 1 base and J 0 bases, with 5 bases left between them. Germline CDR1 LNHNV, CDR2 YYDKDF (reference sequence). The length of the CDR3 is 14 residues. In DNA form, the CDR3 reads TGTGCCACCAGCAGAGCGGCTAGCACAGATACGCAGTATTTT. Translated, it gives CATSRAASTDTQYF.

The V call is TRBV18, the J call TRBJ1-1; no clear D gene. Per the germline V gene, CDR1 is KGHSH and CDR2 is LQKENI. V was trimmed by 0 bases and J by 5 bases, leaving 10 bases between them. The CDR3 is made up of 14 amino acids. CDR3 nucleotide sequence: TGTGCCAGCTCACCACCTCTTAATCCGACTGAAGCTTTCTTT. Protein sequence: CASSPPLNPTEAFF.

This chain uses TRBV6-1 with TRBJ1-5; 10 bases fit TRBD1. Germline V gives CDR1 MNHNS, CDR2 SASEGT. CDR3 size: 18 residues. The ends lost 2 bases at V and 0 bases at J; junction bases unmatched: 7. The CDR3 coding sequence is TGTGCCAGCAGTGAAAGGGGACAGGGGCTCTATAGCAATCAGCCCCAGCATTTT. Translation gives CASSERGQGLYSNQPQHF.

The rearrangement links TRBV7-2 to TRBJ2-7; 12 bases agree with TRBD2. With V trimmed by 6 bases and J by 0 bases, 3 bases remained unmatched. Germline V gene data show CDR1 as SGHTA and CDR2 as FQGNSA. The CDR3 spans 15 residues. CDR3 amino acids: CASRKTSGSSYEQYF. For the CDR3, the DNA is TGTGCCAGCAGGAAGACTAGCGGGAGCTCCTACGAGCAGTACTTC.

J is TRBJ1-1 and V is TRBV11-3, with D possibly matching TRBD1 (5 bases). The CDR3 sequence is 13 residues long. The V gene's germline CDR1 is SGHNT and CDR2 YENEEA. Trimming stripped 1 base from V and 5 bases from J, with 8 bases between. The CDR3, as DNA: TGTGCCAGCAGCTTAGGGAGGGGTACTGAAGCTTTCTTT. Encoded protein: CASSLGRGTEAFF.